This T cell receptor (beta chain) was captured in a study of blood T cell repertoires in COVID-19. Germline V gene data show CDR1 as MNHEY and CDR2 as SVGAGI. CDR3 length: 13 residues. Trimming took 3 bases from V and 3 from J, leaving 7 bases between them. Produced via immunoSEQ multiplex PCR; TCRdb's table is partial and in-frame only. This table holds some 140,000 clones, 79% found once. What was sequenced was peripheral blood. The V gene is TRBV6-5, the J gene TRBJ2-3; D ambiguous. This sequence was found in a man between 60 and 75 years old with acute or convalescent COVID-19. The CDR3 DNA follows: TGTGCCAGCAGTTATCCCGGGACAGATACGCAGTATTTT. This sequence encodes CASSYPGTDTQYF.